This TCR beta chain was retrieved from a study of graft-versus-host responses after intestinal transplantation. Study details: Multivisceral, liver-intestinal, or isolated intestinal transplants were received by the recipients.

Study-level results: Subjects displaying graft-donor T cell macrochimerism possessed elevated graft-versus-host to host-versus-graft clonal ratios inside allografts. Early post-transplant HvG declines were associated with peak circulating GvH clone levels.

Points on this clone: Its antigen is unidentified.

Germline-derived CDR1 and CDR2 are LNHDA and SQIVND (reference sequence). The CDR3 length is 14 residues. The junction had 7 bases not matched to a gene; V was cut back by 4 bases and J by 6 bases. Only in-frame clones appear in the TCRdb table, and some are missing; sequencing was by immunoSEQ multiplex PCR. Among around 120,000 clones listed, 80% to 95% were seen once. Source: unstimulated CD4+ T cells sorted from spleen or lymph node cells, taken before intestinal transplant. The TCR comes from a human donor who received an intestinal transplant. This rearrangement joins TRBV19 to TRBJ1-1, with TRBD1 matching 8 bases. CDR3 bases: TGTGCCAGTAGTACAGACAGGGGTCCTGCTGAAGCTTTCTTT. It specifies CASSTDRGPAEAFF.